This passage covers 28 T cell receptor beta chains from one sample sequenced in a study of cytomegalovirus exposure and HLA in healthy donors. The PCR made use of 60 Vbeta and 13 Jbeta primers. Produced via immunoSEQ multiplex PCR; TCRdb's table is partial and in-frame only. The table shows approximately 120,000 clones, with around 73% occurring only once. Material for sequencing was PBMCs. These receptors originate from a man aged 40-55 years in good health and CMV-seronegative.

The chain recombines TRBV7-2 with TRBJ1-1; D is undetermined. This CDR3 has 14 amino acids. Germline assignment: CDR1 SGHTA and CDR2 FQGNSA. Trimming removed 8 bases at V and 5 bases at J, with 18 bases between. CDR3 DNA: TGTGCCAGCTTGCCCCGGGGTGGGTGGACTGAAGCTTTCTTT. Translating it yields CASLPRGGWTEAFF. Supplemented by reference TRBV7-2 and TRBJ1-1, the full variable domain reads GAGVSQSPSNKVTEKGKDVELRCDPISGHTALYWYRQSLGQGLEFLIYFQGNSAPDKSGLPSDRFSAERTGGSVSTLTIQRTQQEDSAVYLCASLPRGGWTEAFFGQGTRLTVV.

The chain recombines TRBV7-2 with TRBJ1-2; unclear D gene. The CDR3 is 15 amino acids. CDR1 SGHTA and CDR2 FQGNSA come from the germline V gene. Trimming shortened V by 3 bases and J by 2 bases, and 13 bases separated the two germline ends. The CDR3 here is CASSLPGVPNYGYTF. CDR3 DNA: TGTGCCAGCAGCTTGCCCGGGGTCCCCAACTATGGCTACACCTTC. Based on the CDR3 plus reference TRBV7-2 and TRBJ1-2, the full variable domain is GAGVSQSPSNKVTEKGKDVELRCDPISGHTALYWYRQSLGQGLEFLIYFQGNSAPDKSGLPSDRFSAERTGGSVSTLTIQRTQQEDSAVYLCASSLPGVPNYGYTFGSGTRLTVV.

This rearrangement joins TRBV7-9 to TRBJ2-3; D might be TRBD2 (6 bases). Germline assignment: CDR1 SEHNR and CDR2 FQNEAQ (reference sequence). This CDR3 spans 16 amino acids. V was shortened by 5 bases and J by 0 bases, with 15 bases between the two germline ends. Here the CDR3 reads CASSPMEGSSTDTQYF. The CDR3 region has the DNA TGTGCCAGCAGCCCGATGGAGGGGTCTAGCACAGATACGCAGTATTTT.

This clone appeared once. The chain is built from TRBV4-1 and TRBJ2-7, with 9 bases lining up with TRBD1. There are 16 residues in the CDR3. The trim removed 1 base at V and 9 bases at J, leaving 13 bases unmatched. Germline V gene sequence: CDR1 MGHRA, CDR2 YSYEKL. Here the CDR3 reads CASSQGAGTGLSGQYF. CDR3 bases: TGCGCCAGCAGCCAAGGCGCCGGGACAGGGCTGTCGGGGCAGTACTTC.

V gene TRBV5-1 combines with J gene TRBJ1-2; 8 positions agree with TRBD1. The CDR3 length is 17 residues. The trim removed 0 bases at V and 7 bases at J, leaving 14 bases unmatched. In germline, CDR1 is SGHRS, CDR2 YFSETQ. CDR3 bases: TGCGCCAGCAGCTTGGAAAATGTAGGACAGGGTATCCGTGGCTACACCTTC. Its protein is CASSLENVGQGIRGYTF.

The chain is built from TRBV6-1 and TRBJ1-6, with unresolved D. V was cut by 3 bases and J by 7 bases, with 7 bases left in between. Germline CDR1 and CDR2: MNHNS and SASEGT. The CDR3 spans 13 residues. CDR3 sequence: CASSDRNNSPLHF. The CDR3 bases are TGTGCCAGCAGTGACAGAAACAATTCACCCCTCCACTTT.

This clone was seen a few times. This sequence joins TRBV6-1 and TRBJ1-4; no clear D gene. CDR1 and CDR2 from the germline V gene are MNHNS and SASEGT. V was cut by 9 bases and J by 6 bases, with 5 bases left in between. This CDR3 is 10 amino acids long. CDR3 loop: CASAYEKLFF. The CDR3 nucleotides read TGTGCCAGTGCGTATGAAAAACTGTTTTTT.

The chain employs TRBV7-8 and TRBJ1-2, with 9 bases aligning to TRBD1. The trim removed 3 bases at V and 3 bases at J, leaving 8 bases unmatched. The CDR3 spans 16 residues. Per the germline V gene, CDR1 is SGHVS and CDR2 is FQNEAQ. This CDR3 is CASSFPTQGADYGYTF. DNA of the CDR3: TGTGCCAGCAGCTTTCCAACACAGGGGGCGGACTATGGCTACACCTTC.

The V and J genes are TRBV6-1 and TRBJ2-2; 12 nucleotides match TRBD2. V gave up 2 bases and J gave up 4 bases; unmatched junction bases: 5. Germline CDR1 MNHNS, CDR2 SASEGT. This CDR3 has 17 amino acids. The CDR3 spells CASSESLAGGRTGELFF. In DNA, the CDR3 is TGTGCCAGCAGTGAAAGCCTAGCGGGGGGGCGCACCGGGGAGCTGTTTTTT.

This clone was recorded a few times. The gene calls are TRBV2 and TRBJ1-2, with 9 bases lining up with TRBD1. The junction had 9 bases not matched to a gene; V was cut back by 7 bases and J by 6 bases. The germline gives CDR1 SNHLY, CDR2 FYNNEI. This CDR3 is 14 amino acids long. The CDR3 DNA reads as TGTGCCAGCATTCCCGGGACAGGGCCCGATGGCTACACCTTC. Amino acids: CASIPGTGPDGYTF.

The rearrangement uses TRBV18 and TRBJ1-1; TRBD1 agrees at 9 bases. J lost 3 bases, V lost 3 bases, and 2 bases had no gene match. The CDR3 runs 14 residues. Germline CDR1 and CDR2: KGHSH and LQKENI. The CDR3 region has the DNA TGTGCCAGCTCACCGGGGGACAGGGACACTGAAGCTTTCTTT. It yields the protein CASSPGDRDTEAFF.

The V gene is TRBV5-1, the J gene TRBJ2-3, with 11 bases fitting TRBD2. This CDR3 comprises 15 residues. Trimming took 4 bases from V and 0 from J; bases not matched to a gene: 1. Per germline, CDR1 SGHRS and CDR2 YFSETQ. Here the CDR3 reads CASSVAGGSTDTQYF. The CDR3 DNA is TGCGCCAGCAGCGTAGCGGGGGGGAGCACAGATACGCAGTATTTT.

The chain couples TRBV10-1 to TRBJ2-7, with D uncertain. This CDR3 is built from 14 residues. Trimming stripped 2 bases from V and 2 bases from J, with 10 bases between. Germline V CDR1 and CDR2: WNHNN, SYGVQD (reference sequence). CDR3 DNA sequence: TGCGCCAGCAGTGAGATAGCCTTTCCCTACGAGCAGTACTTC. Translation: CASSEIAFPYEQYF.

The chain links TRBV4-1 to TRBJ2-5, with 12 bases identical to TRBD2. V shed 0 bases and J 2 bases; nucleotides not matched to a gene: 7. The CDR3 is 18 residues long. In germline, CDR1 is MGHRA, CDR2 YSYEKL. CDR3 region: CASSQELAGGQRQETQYF. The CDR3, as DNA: TGCGCCAGCAGCCAAGAACTAGCGGGGGGCCAGAGGCAAGAGACCCAGTACTTC.

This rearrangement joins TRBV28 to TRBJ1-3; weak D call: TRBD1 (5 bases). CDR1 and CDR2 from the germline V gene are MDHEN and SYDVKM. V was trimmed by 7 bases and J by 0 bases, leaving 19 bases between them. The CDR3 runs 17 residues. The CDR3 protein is CASTSGGSRFSGNTIYF. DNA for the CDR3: TGTGCCAGCACCAGCGGGGGGTCCCGATTCTCTGGAAACACCATATATTTT.

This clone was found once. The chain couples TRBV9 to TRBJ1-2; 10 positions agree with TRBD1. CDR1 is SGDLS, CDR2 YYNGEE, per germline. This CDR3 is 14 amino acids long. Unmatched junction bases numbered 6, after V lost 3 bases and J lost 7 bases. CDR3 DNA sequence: TGTGCCAGCAGCGGGACAGGGGGAGTTGCTGGCTACACCTTC. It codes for CASSGTGGVAGYTF.

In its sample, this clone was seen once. CDR3 nucleotide sequence: TGTGCCAGCAGTCAACACGAGAACACTGAAGCTTTCTTT. It specifies CASSQHENTEAFF. The chain uses TRBV2 and TRBJ1-1; D remains ambiguous. The V gene's germline CDR1 is SNHLY and CDR2 FYNNEI. Deletions cut 5 bases from V and 1 base from J, with 8 bases between. This CDR3 is built from 13 residues.

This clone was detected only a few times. The CDR3 reads CASSLRGPVGYTF. CDR3 coding DNA: TGTGCCAGCAGTTTGAGGGGGCCGGTTGGCTACACCTTC. The V call is TRBV28, the J call TRBJ1-2, with 7 bases aligning to TRBD1. Looked up from germline, CDR1 is MDHEN and CDR2 is SYDVKM. The CDR3 is 13 amino acids. The trim removed 3 bases at V and 7 bases at J, leaving 5 bases unmatched.

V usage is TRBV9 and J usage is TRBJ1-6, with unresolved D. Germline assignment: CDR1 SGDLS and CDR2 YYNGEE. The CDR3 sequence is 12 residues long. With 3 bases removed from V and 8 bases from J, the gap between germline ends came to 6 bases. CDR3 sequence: CASSAGDSPLHF. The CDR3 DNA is TGTGCCAGCAGCGCGGGTGATTCACCCCTCCACTTT. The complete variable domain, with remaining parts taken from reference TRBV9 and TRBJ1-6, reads DSGVTQTPKHLITATGQRVTLRCSPRSGDLSVYWYQQSLDQGLQFLIQYYNGEERAKGNILERFSAQQFPDLHSELNLSSLELGDSALYFCASSAGDSPLHFGNGTRLTVT.

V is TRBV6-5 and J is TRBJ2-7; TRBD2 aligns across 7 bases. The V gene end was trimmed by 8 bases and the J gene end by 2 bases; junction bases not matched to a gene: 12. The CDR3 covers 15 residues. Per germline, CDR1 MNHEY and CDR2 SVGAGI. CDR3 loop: CASAIRERGAYEQYF. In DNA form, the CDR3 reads TGTGCCAGCGCCATCCGTGAGCGGGGAGCCTACGAGCAGTACTTC.

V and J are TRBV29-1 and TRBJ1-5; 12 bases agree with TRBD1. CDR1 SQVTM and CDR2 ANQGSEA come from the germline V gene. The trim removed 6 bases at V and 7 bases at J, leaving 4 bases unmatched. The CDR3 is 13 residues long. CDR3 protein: CSVGQGATQPQHF. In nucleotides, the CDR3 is TGCAGCGTGGGACAGGGGGCAACCCAGCCCCAGCATTTT. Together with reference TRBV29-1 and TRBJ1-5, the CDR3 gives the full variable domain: SAVISQKPSRDICQRGTSLTIQCQVDSQVTMMFWYRQQPGQSLTLIATANQGSEATYESGFVIDKFPISRPNLTFSTLTVSNMSPEDSSIYLCSVGQGATQPQHFGDGTRLSIL.

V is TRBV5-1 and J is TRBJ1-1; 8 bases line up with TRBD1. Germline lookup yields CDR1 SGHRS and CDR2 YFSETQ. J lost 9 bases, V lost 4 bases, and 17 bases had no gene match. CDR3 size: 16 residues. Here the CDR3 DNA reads TGCGCCAGCAGCAGGAGCAGCGGACAGGGAGGGGCCCAAGCTTTCTTT. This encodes CASSRSSGQGGAQAFF.

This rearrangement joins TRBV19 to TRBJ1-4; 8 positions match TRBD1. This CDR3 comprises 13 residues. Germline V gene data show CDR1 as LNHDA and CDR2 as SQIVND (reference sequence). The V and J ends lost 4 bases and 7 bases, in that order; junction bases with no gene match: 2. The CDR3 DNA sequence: TGTGCCAGTAGTACAACAGGGGGTGAAAAACTGTTTTTT. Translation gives CASSTTGGEKLFF.

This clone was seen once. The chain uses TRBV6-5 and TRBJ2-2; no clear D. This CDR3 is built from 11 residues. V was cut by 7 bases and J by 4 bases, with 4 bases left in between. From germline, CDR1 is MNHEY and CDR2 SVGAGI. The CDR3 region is CASTSTGELFF. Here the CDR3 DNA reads TGTGCCAGCACGAGCACCGGGGAGCTGTTTTTT.

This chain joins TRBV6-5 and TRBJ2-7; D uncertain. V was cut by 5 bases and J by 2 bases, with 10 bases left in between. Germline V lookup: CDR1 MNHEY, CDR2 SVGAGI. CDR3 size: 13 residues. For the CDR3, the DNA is TGTGCCAGCAGTCAAACTGGTCCCTACGAGCAGTACTTC. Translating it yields CASSQTGPYEQYF.

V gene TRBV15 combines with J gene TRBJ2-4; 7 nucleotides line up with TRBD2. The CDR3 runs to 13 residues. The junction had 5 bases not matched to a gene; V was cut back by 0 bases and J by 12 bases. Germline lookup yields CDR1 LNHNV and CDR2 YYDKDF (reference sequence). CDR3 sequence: CATSRDREANQYF. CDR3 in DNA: TGTGCCACCAGCAGAGATCGGGAGGCGAATCAGTACTTC. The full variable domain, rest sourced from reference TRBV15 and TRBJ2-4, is DAMVIQNPRYQVTQFGKPVTLSCSQTLNHNVMYWYQQKSSQAPKLLFHYYDKDFNNEADTPDNFQSRRPNTSFCFLDIRSPGLGDTAMYLCATSRDREANQYFGAGTRLSVL.

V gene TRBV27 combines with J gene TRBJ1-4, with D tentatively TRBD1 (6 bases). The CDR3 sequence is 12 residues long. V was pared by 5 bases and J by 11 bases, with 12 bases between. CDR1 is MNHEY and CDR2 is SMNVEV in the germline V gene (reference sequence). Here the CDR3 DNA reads TGTGCCAGCAGTCCAGGACAGACCAAACTGTTTTTT. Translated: CASSPGQTKLFF.

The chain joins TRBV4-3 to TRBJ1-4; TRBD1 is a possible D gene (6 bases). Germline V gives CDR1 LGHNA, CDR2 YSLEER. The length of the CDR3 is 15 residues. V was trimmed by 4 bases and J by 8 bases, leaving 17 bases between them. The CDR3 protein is CASSLGTGLLEKLFF. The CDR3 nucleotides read TGCGCCAGCAGCCTCGGTACAGGGTTGTTAGAAAAACTGTTTTTT.